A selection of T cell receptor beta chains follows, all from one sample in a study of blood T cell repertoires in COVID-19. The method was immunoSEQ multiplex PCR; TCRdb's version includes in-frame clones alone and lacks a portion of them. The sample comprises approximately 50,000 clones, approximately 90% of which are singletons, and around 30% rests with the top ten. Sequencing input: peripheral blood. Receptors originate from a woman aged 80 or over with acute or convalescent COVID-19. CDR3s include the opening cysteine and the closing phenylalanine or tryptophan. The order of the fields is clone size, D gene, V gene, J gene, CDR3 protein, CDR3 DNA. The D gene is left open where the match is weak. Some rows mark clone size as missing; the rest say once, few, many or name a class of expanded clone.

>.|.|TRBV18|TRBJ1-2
CASSRNTEDYGYTF
TGTGCCAGCTCACGTAACACGGAGGATTATGGCTACACCTTC
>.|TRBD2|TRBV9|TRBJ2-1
CASSPQRGGLDEQFF
TGTGCCAGCAGCCCCCAGCGGGGGGGCCTTGATGAGCAGTTCTTC
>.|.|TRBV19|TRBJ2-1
CASRPSGNVINEQFF
TGTGCCAGTAGACCGTCGGGGAATGTAATTAATGAGCAGTTCTTC
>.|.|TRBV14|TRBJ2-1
CASSQDDSTYNEQFF
TGTGCCAGCAGCCAAGACGACAGTACCTACAATGAGCAGTTCTTC
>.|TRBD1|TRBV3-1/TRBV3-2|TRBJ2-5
CASSRTGGGETQYF
TGTGCCAGCAGCCGGACAGGGGGAGGCGAGACCCAGTACTTC
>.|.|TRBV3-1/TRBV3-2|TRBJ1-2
CASSQPQGIGGYTF
TGTGCCAGCAGCCAACCACAGGGCATCGGGGGCTACACCTTC
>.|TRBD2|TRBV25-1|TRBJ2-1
CASSELAGYNEQFF
TGTGCCAGCAGTGAACTAGCGGGATACAATGAGCAGTTCTTC
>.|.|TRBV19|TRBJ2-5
CASSTDYTQETQYF
TGTGCCAGTAGTACCGACTATACCCAAGAGACCCAGTACTTC
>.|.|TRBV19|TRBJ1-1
CASRQNTEAFF
TGTGCCAGTAGACAGAACACTGAAGCTTTCTTT
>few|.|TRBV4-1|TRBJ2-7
CASSHRDATPGEQYF
TGCGCCAGCAGCCACAGGGATGCGACCCCCGGCGAGCAGTACTTC
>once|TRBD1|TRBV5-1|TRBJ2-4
CASSVRDSENIQYF
TGCGCCAGCAGCGTAAGGGACAGTGAAAACATTCAGTACTTC
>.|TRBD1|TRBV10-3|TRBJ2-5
CAISDGTEIQETQYF
TGTGCCATCAGTGATGGGACAGAGATCCAAGAGACCCAGTACTTC
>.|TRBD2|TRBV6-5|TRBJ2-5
CASSPSGGRETQYF
TGTGCCAGCAGTCCTAGCGGGGGGCGAGAGACCCAGTACTTC
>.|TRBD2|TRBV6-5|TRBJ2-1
CATAGGPGDEQFF
TGTGCCACCGCGGGGGGGCCAGGGGATGAGCAGTTCTTC
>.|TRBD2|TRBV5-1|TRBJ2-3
CASTPSGGGSTDTQYF
TGCGCCAGCACCCCTAGCGGGGGGGGAAGCACAGATACGCAGTATTTT
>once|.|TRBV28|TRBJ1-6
CASISGSQGDSPLHF
TGTGCCAGCATATCCGGGAGCCAGGGAGATTCACCCCTCCACTTT
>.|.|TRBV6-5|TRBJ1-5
CASKESNGQPQHF
TGTGCCAGCAAGGAAAGCAACGGGCAGCCCCAGCATTTT
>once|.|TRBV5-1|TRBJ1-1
CASRTGPMNTEAFF
TGCGCCAGCAGAACAGGACCCATGAACACTGAAGCTTTCTTT
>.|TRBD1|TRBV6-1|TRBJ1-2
CASSDLRGPDYGYTF
TGTGCCAGCAGTGACCTAAGGGGGCCGGACTATGGCTACACCTTC
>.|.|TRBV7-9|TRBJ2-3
CASSLVLGHTDTQYF
TGTGCCAGCAGCTTAGTTCTGGGCCACACAGATACGCAGTATTTT
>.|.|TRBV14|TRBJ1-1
CASSQRVGGTEAFF
TGTGCCAGCAGCCAACGTGTGGGAGGCACTGAAGCTTTCTTT
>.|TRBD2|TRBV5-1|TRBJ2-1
CASSLASGGYNEQFF
TGCGCCAGCAGCTTGGCCAGCGGGGGATACAATGAGCAGTTCTTC
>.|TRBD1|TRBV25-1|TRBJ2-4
CASIGWAGGKNIQYF
TGTGCCAGCATTGGCTGGGCAGGGGGCAAAAACATTCAGTACTTC
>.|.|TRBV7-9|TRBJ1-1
CASSFQGNTEAFF
TGTGCCAGCAGCTTCCAGGGGAACACTGAAGCTTTCTTT
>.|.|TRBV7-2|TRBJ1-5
CASSLAPQDGQPQHF
TGTGCCAGCAGCTTAGCCCCACAGGATGGGCAGCCCCAGCATTTT
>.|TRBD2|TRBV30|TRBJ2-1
CAWSVGGLAGASEQFF
TGTGCCTGGAGTGTTGGTGGACTAGCGGGGGCGAGTGAGCAGTTCTTC
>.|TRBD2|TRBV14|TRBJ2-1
CASSHRGNGLAGGDEQFF
TGTGCCAGCAGCCACCGAGGGAATGGACTAGCGGGGGGCGATGAGCAGTTCTTC
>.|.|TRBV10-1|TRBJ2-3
CASGGSGTDTQYF
TGCGCCAGCGGGGGGTCGGGCACAGATACGCAGTATTTT
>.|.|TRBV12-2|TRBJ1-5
CASRSPSRDREAQHF
TGTGCAAGTCGCTCCCCGAGCCGGGACAGGGAGGCCCAGCATTTT
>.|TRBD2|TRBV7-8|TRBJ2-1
CASSAGTSGVYNEQFF
TGTGCCAGCAGCGCCGGGACTAGCGGGGTATACAATGAGCAGTTCTTC
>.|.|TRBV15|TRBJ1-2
CATSRSGIYGYTF
TGTGCCACCAGCAGGTCAGGGATCTATGGCTACACCTTC
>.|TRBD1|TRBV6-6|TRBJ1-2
CASSTGGYGYTF
TGTGCCAGCAGCACAGGGGGCTATGGCTACACCTTC
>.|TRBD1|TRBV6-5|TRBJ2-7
CASSPVGRGREQYF
TGTGCCAGCAGCCCGGTGGGCAGGGGGCGCGAGCAGTACTTC
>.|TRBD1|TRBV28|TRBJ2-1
CASTIGTGGLDEQFF
TGTGCCAGCACCATCGGGACAGGGGGTTTGGATGAGCAGTTCTTC
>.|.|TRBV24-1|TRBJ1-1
CATSASLGDTEAFF
TGTGCCACCAGTGCTTCCCTAGGGGACACTGAAGCTTTCTTT
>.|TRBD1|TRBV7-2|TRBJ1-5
CASSPRKGQGGQPQHF
TGTGCCAGCAGCCCGAGGAAAGGACAGGGAGGTCAGCCCCAGCATTTT
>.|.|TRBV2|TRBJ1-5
CASREGYSNQPQHF
TGTGCCAGCAGGGAGGGGTATAGCAATCAGCCCCAGCATTTT
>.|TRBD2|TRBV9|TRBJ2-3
CASSVESGGSTDTQYF
TGTGCCAGCAGCGTAGAGAGCGGGGGGAGCACAGATACGCAGTATTTT
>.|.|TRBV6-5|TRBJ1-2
CASSRNRVIYGYTF
TGTGCCAGCAGTAGAAACAGGGTTATCTATGGCTACACCTTC
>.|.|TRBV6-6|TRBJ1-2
CASSYLSESNYGYTF
TGTGCCAGCAGTTACTTGTCAGAAAGTAACTATGGCTACACCTTC
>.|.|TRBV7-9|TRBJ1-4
CASSLSAGSYEKLFF
TGTGCCAGCAGCTTATCGGCGGGAAGCTACGAAAAACTGTTTTTT
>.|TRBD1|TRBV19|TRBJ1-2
CASTSDRGYGYTF
TGTGCCAGTACCTCGGACAGGGGCTATGGCTACACCTTC
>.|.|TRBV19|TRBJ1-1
CASRTTDLNTEAFF
TGTGCCAGTAGGACGACAGATTTGAACACTGAAGCTTTCTTT
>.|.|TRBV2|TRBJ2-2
CASSVRGNTGELFF
TGTGCCAGCAGCGTTAGGGGGAACACCGGGGAGCTGTTTTTT
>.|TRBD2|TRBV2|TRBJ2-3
CASRVAGGHTDTQYF
TGTGCCAGCAGAGTAGCGGGGGGGCACACAGATACGCAGTATTTT
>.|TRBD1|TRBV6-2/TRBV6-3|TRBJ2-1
CASSYGTGWNEQFF
TGTGCCAGCAGTTACGGGACAGGGTGGAATGAGCAGTTCTTC
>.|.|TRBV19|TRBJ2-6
CASRPESSGANVLTF
TGTGCCAGTAGACCCGAGAGCTCTGGGGCCAACGTCCTGACTTTC
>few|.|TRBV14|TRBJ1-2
CASSQDRVIGYTF
TGTGCCAGCAGCCAAGATCGAGTGATAGGCTACACCTTC
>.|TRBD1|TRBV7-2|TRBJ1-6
CASSLATGRYNSPLHF
TGTGCCAGCAGCTTAGCGACAGGGCGCTATAATTCACCCCTCCACTTT
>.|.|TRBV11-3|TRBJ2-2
CASSPWEAGELFF
TGTGCCAGCAGCCCCTGGGAGGCCGGGGAGCTGTTTTTT